The 20 T cell receptor beta chains reported below all come from one sample, sequenced in a study of technical replicates of blood from a few donors (dated by TCRdb to between 2016 and 2019). The library was made by the immunoSEQ multiplex PCR assay. Entries here come from immuneACCESS through TCRdb and include only in-frame sequences with V and J called. Some clones fail to appear in such tables; in the studies checked, an unresolved V gene covers under half of the shortfall, and the cause of the remainder is unknown. Recorded for this sample are 53,000 or so clones; about 94% of them occurred a single time. The biggest ten clones account for approximately 3.9% of the sample. Specimen: PBMCs. These receptor sequences come from a human donor in good health. Some clones in this sample may be carry-over from other donors' samples.

The chain links TRBV5-1 to TRBJ1-1, with TRBD1 identical over 7 bases. Germline CDR1 SGHRS, CDR2 YFSETQ. The CDR3 extends over 14 amino acids. Trimming at V came to 1 base and at J to 6 bases, leaving 6 bases not matched to a gene. CDR3 DNA: TGCGCCAGCAGCTTGTTACAGGGGTCCCCTGAAGCTTTCTTT. It is translated as CASSLLQGSPEAFF.

The genes are TRBV6-5 and TRBJ1-2; a weak D match, TRBD1 (6 bases). There are 15 residues in the CDR3. The germline CDR1 and CDR2 sequences are MNHEY and SVGAGI. V lost 0 bases, J lost 4 bases, and 12 bases lay in between. CDR3 DNA: TGTGCCAGCAGTTACTCCTCGGGGGGCAGCTATGGCTACACCTTC. Translated, it gives CASSYSSGGSYGYTF.

A single count supports this clone. The chain joins TRBV7-2 to TRBJ1-3; a weak D match, TRBD1 (6 bases). Deletions cut 5 bases from V and 0 bases from J, with 11 bases between. The CDR3 has 15 amino acids. Germline V gene sequence: CDR1 SGHTA, CDR2 FQGNSA. In DNA form, the CDR3 reads TGTGCCAGCAGCCGGGACACATCCTCTGGAAACACCATATATTTT. Translating it yields CASSRDTSSGNTIYF. The full variable domain, completed using reference TRBV7-2 and TRBJ1-3, is GAGVSQSPSNKVTEKGKDVELRCDPISGHTALYWYRQSLGQGLEFLIYFQGNSAPDKSGLPSDRFSAERTGGSVSTLTIQRTQQEDSAVYLCASSRDTSSGNTIYFGEGSWLTVV.

This clone has only one observation. The chain is built from TRBV6-1 and TRBJ1-2; TRBD1 matches 11 bases. This CDR3 contains 15 residues. V shed 4 bases, J shed 2 bases, and the junction held 3 bases outside the gene matches. CDR1 and CDR2 from the germline V gene are MNHNS and SASEGT. CDR3 in amino acids: CASSVGQGANYGYTF. The CDR3 DNA reads TGTGCCAGCAGTGTAGGACAGGGGGCGAACTATGGCTACACCTTC.

The chain recombines TRBV4-1 with TRBJ1-5; D possibly corresponds to TRBD1 (5 bases). The CDR3 is 19 amino acids. V lost 2 bases and J lost 4, with 24 bases in between. Germline values: CDR1 MGHRA, CDR2 YSYEKL. Here the CDR3 reads CASSQPEGEGRLRNQPQHF. DNA for the CDR3: TGCGCCAGCAGCCAACCCGAAGGGGAAGGGCGGCTGAGGAATCAGCCCCAGCATTTT.

This clone came up once. This chain connects TRBV30 to TRBJ2-3; 7 bases fit TRBD2. Per the germline V gene, CDR1 is GTSNPN and CDR2 is SVGIG (reference sequence). This CDR3 is 15 amino acids long. V dropped 4 bases and J dropped 3; count of bases not matched to a gene: 10. The CDR3 DNA reads as TGTGCCTGGAAGCTGGGCGGGAGAACAACAGATACGCAGTATTTT. Protein: CAWKLGGRTTDTQYF.

The chain combines TRBV7-2 with TRBJ1-2; D remains ambiguous. Trimming stripped 4 bases from V and 0 bases from J, with 12 bases between. The CDR3 runs 15 residues. CDR1 is SGHTA, CDR2 FQGNSA, per germline. CDR3 DNA: TGTGCCAGCAGCTCCTTAAACACAGCTAACTATGGCTACACCTTC. Amino acid sequence: CASSSLNTANYGYTF. Combining the CDR3 with reference TRBV7-2 and TRBJ1-2 gives the whole variable domain GAGVSQSPSNKVTEKGKDVELRCDPISGHTALYWYRQSLGQGLEFLIYFQGNSAPDKSGLPSDRFSAERTGGSVSTLTIQRTQQEDSAVYLCASSSLNTANYGYTFGSGTRLTVV.

The rearrangement joins TRBV4-3 to TRBJ2-4, with D maybe TRBD2 (5 bases). V lost 8 bases, J lost 8 bases, and 13 bases lay in between. The CDR3 extends over 12 amino acids. Germline V gene data show CDR1 as LGHNA and CDR2 as YSLEER. CDR3 region: CASGFEGHIQYF. DNA of the CDR3: TGCGCCAGCGGATTTGAGGGCCACATTCAGTACTTC.

The gene calls are TRBV5-1 and TRBJ2-6; the D gene is possibly TRBD1 (6 bases). Trimming stripped 1 base from V and 4 bases from J, with 15 bases between. CDR1 is SGHRS and CDR2 is YFSETQ in the germline V gene. This CDR3 is 17 amino acids long. The CDR3 DNA is TGCGCCAGCAGCTTGAGTCAGGGGTCCATAGGGGCCAACGTCCTGACTTTC. Its translation: CASSLSQGSIGANVLTF.

The chain is built from TRBV7-9 and TRBJ2-3, with unresolved D. Per the germline V gene, CDR1 is SEHNR and CDR2 is FQNEAQ (reference sequence). The germline V and J ends were trimmed by 2 bases and 4 bases, with 10 bases remaining between them. The CDR3 is 14 amino acids. CDR3 in amino acids: CASSLTAPSDTQYF. As DNA, the CDR3 is TGTGCCAGCAGCTTAACTGCCCCATCAGATACGCAGTATTTT.

CDR3 in DNA: TGTGCCAGCAGCTTAACAGGGAAAGAGACCCAGTACTTC. This translates into CASSLTGKETQYF. This chain joins TRBV5-8 and TRBJ2-5; the D gene is possibly TRBD1 (6 bases). Germline V lookup: CDR1 SGHTS, CDR2 YDEGEE. V was cut by 2 bases and J by 3 bases, with 8 bases left in between. This CDR3 is built from 13 residues.

This chain links TRBV9 with TRBJ2-5; D is unclear. The germline V gene encodes CDR1 SGDLS and CDR2 YYNGEE. V was shortened by 3 bases and J by 0 bases, with 9 bases between the two germline ends. The CDR3 sequence is 14 residues long. The CDR3, as DNA: TGTGCCAGCAGCGAGCGACTCAACCAAGAGACCCAGTACTTC. Amino acids: CASSERLNQETQYF. Based on the CDR3 plus reference TRBV9 and TRBJ2-5, the full variable domain is DSGVTQTPKHLITATGQRVTLRCSPRSGDLSVYWYQQSLDQGLQFLIQYYNGEERAKGNILERFSAQQFPDLHSELNLSSLELGDSALYFCASSERLNQETQYFGPGTRLLVL.

This clone was recorded once. The chain links TRBV2 to TRBJ2-2; 9 bases map to TRBD1. The CDR3 is 15 amino acids. After removal of 8 bases from V and 6 bases from J, the junction contained 10 bases not matched to a gene. Germline V lookup: CDR1 SNHLY, CDR2 FYNNEI. CDR3 in DNA: TGTGCCAGCGATACAGGGGGCTGGGCCTCCGGGGAGCTGTTTTTT. It is translated as CASDTGGWASGELFF.

The CDR3 DNA reads as TGTGCCAGCAGACAGAACCTCAGAAACACCATATATTTT. Protein product: CASRQNLRNTIYF. This sequence joins TRBV6-5 and TRBJ1-3; D gene ambiguous. Trimming took off 6 bases at V and 5 bases at J, with 11 bases between the two ends. The CDR3 covers 13 residues. Per germline, CDR1 MNHEY and CDR2 SVGAGI.

This chain joins TRBV19 and TRBJ1-3; TRBD1 is a possible D gene (6 bases). The CDR3 loop spans 16 amino acids. Trimming left V 6 bases short and J 0 bases short, with 15 bases between. CDR1 is LNHDA, CDR2 SQIVND, per germline (reference sequence). This chain's CDR3 is CASSTRRDISGNTIYF. Here the CDR3 DNA reads TGTGCCAGTAGCACACGAAGGGACATCTCTGGAAACACCATATATTTT.

V is TRBV15 and J is TRBJ1-5; the D gene is possibly TRBD1 (5 bases). The V gene lost 0 bases and the J gene lost 3 bases, with 12 bases spanning the gap. Germline lookup yields CDR1 LNHNV and CDR2 YYDKDF (reference sequence). The CDR3 consists of 16 residues. CDR3 sequence (DNA): TGTGCCACCAGCAGAGATGAACAGGCGCCCAATCAGCCCCAGCATTTT. Amino acid sequence: CATSRDEQAPNQPQHF.

The DNA of the CDR3 is TGTGCCAGCAGTGCACAGGGGATCACTAATGAAAAACTGTTTTTT. It is translated as CASSAQGITNEKLFF. This chain links TRBV25-1 with TRBJ1-4, with 7 bases lining up with TRBD1. The germline V gene encodes CDR1 MGHDK and CDR2 SYGVNS. The CDR3 has 15 residues. V trimming: 4 bases; J trimming: 2 bases; junction bases outside the gene matches: 4. The whole variable domain, filled in from reference TRBV25-1 and TRBJ1-4, reads EADIYQTPRYLVIGTGKKITLECSQTMGHDKMYWYQQDPGMELHLIHYSYGVNSTEKGDLSSESTVSRIRTEHFPLTLESARPSHTSQYLCASSAQGITNEKLFFGSGTQLSVL.

The chain uses TRBV5-1 and TRBJ2-2, with unresolved D. The CDR3 contains 12 residues. V lost 7 bases, J lost 3 bases, and 7 bases lay in between. Germline-derived CDR1 and CDR2 are SGHRS and YFSETQ. As DNA, the CDR3 is TGCGCCAGCGGTCGGGACACCGGGGAGCTGTTTTTT. Its protein is CASGRDTGELFF.

The J gene is TRBJ1-2, the V gene TRBV20-1; D remains unclear. Germline values: CDR1 DFQATT, CDR2 SNEGSKA (reference sequence). Between the trimmed V and J ends, which lost 0 bases and 6 bases, there was a span of 5 bases. This CDR3 spans 11 amino acids. The CDR3 reads CSARDLNGYTF. CDR3 sequence (DNA): TGCAGTGCTAGAGATCTTAATGGCTACACCTTC.

This clone has a single count. The chain has TRBV29-1 and TRBJ1-2; a weak D match, TRBD1 (5 bases). Trimming removed 3 bases from V and 6 bases from J, with 11 bases in between. The CDR3 sequence is 12 residues long. Germline CDR1 reads SQVTM; CDR2 reads ANQGSEA. CDR3 DNA: TGCAGCGTTGACAGGGAGGATCATGGCTACACCTTC. This translates into CSVDREDHGYTF.